The 25 T cell receptor beta chains below were found in one sample sequenced in a study of T cells in women clearing cervical HPV infection. Assay: immunoSEQ multiplex PCR; the TCRdb copy retains only in-frame clones and omits some. Recorded for this sample: tens of thousands of clones. Sequenced material: blood buffy coat. The source of these receptors is a woman between 18 and 70 years old with a cervical HPV16 infection that either progressed to CIN3+ or cleared (not recorded which).

As for this clone: From the germline J gene comes the end of the CDR3, since the read stops 3 residues before it. The V and J genes are TRBV18 and TRBJ2-2; D remains unclear. CDR1 and CDR2 from the germline V gene are KGHSH and LQKENI. The ends were cut back, 1 base at V and 2 bases at J, with 11 bases in the middle. The CDR3 has 16 amino acids. CDR3 amino acids: CASSPRSYRNTGELFF. The CDR3 DNA, read in part, is TGTGCCAGCTCACCACGTAGTTACAGAAACACCGGGGAG.

Note on this clone: The CDR3 goes on 3 residues after the read ends, and that part is filled in from the germline J gene. The rearrangement uses TRBV5-1 and TRBJ2-1; 8 bases are a match to TRBD2. With V trimmed by 0 bases and J by 7 bases, 6 bases remained unmatched. Germline CDR1 reads SGHRS; CDR2 reads YFSETQ. There are 15 residues in the CDR3. The CDR3 is CASSLGLGGGNEQFF. The part of the CDR3 DNA that was read is TGCGCCAGCAGCTTGGGACTCGGCGGGGGGAATGAG.

Comments on this clone: The read falls 3 residues short of the CDR3 end, and the missing part is taken from the germline J gene. This rearrangement joins TRBV20-1 to TRBJ2-7; 8 bases agree with TRBD1. Germline lookup yields CDR1 DFQATT and CDR2 SNEGSKA (reference sequence). The CDR3 consists of 16 residues. Trimming cost V 4 bases and J 4 bases; bases outside gene matches: 15. CDR3 loop: CSANAPEHGQGYEQYF. Incomplete CDR3 DNA: TGCAGTGCTAACGCCCCAGAGCATGGACAGGGTTACGAG.

As regards this clone: The read terminates 3 residues before the CDR3 end, so the remaining end is supplied by the germline J gene. V is TRBV6-2 or TRBV6-3 and J is TRBJ2-1; 11 positions agree with TRBD2. Losses at the gene ends were 8 bases for V and 3 bases for J; bases not matched to a gene: 6. Germline CDR1 MNHEY, CDR2 SVGEGT. CDR3 length: 15 amino acids. The part of the CDR3 DNA that was read is TGTGCCAGCGGCCTTAGCGGGGGGGACTACAATGAG. Amino acids: CASGLSGGDYNE. In full, the CDR3 reads CASGLSGGDYNEQFF.

With respect to this clone: The read gets to within 3 residues of the CDR3 end, and the germline J gene fills in the rest. J is TRBJ1-2 and V is TRBV19; no clear D gene. CDR3 size: 13 residues. Germline CDR1 LNHDA, CDR2 SQIVND (reference sequence). Incomplete CDR3 DNA: TGTGCCAGTAGTATCGATCTAGCTACATGC. It translates to CASSIDLATC. The whole CDR3 protein reads CASSIDLATCYTF.

CDR3 in amino acids: CATSLETVNSPLHF. The part of the CDR3 DNA that was read is TGTGCCACTTCCCTCGAGACAGTTAATTCACCC. The rearrangement uses TRBV30 and TRBJ1-6; maybe TRBD1 (5 bases). The read halts 3 residues ahead of the CDR3 end, with the missing end drawn from the germline J gene. CDR1 is GTSNPN, CDR2 SVGIG, per germline (reference sequence). This CDR3 has 14 amino acids. The ends were cut back, 8 bases at V and 6 bases at J, with 17 bases in the middle.

A word on this clone: Coverage ceases 3 residues before the CDR3 finishes, and the germline J gene fills in the end. The chain couples TRBV7-3 to TRBJ2-3; 10 bases are a match to TRBD2. The CDR3 has 14 amino acids. J was trimmed by 4 bases and V by 2 bases; bases with no gene match: 0. The germline CDR1 and CDR2 sequences are SGHTA and FQGTGA. CDR3 sequence: CASSLGTSADTQYF. The CDR3 DNA, read in part, is TGTGCCAGCAGCTTAGGGACTAGCGCAGATACG.

Remarks on this clone: Sequencing ends 3 residues short of the CDR3 end; the germline J gene provides the rest. The chain couples TRBV6-1 to TRBJ1-2, with 7 bases fitting TRBD1. Germline V CDR1 and CDR2: MNHNS, SASEGT. J was trimmed by 0 bases and V by 1 base; bases with no gene match: 2. CDR3 length: 15 amino acids. Partial CDR3 DNA: TGTGCCAGCAGTGAAGAGGGGGCTGCTAACTATGGC. It is translated as CASSEEGAANYG. The entire CDR3 sequence reads CASSEEGAANYGYTF.

A remark on this clone: The read comes to an end 3 residues before the CDR3 does, leaving the germline J gene to fill in the end. V and J are TRBV2 and TRBJ2-3, with a weak D call TRBD2 (6 bases). The V end lost 6 bases, the J end lost 1 base, and 14 bases lay between the germline ends. In germline, CDR1 is SNHLY, CDR2 FYNNEI. CDR3 length equals 15 residues. The sequenced part of the CDR3 DNA is TGTGCCAGCAGCAGACTAGAGGGAGGCACAGATACG. Its protein is CASSRLEGGTDT. In full, the CDR3 is CASSRLEGGTDTQYF.

Note on this clone: The read falls 3 residues short of the CDR3 end, and the missing part is taken from the germline J gene. J is TRBJ2-7 and V is TRBV20-1; 7 nucleotides agree with TRBD1. In germline, CDR1 is DFQATT, CDR2 SNEGSKA (reference sequence). CDR3 length equals 13 residues. The trim removed 6 bases at V and 5 bases at J, leaving 10 bases unmatched. CDR3 amino acids: CSAKGQVLHEQYF. The CDR3 bases that were read are TGCAGTGCGAAAGGACAGGTTTTACACGAG.

A word on this clone: Sequencing ends 3 residues short of the CDR3 end; the germline J gene provides the rest. This chain uses TRBV7-2 with TRBJ2-5; TRBD2 matches 8 bases. In germline, CDR1 is SGHTA, CDR2 FQGNSA. J was trimmed by 5 bases and V by 5 bases; bases with no gene match: 4. The CDR3 runs to 13 residues. The covered CDR3 bases are TGTGCCAGCAGCCGGGGGGGTGGGGAGACC. Its translation is CASSRGGGET. Given in full, the CDR3 is CASSRGGGETQYF.

Comment on this clone: Sequencing ends 3 residues short of the CDR3 end; the germline J gene provides the rest. V usage is TRBV13 and J usage is TRBJ2-7, with 8 nucleotides matching TRBD2. The J segment lost 3 bases and the V segment lost 0 bases, leaving 7 bases of the junction unmatched. The germline V gene encodes CDR1 PRHDT and CDR2 FYEKMQ (reference sequence). The CDR3 is 16 residues long. CDR3 sequence: CASSLGGGLDYYEQYF. Partial CDR3 DNA: TGTGCCAGCAGCTTAGGCGGGGGACTAGACTACTACGAG. The whole variable domain, remainder taken from reference TRBV13 and TRBJ2-7, is AAGVIQSPRHLIKEKRETATLKCYPIPRHDTVYWYQQGPGQDPQFLISFYEKMQSDKGSIPDRFSAQQFSDYHSELNMSSLELGDSALYFCASSLGGGLDYYEQYFGPGTRLTVT.

As to this clone: The read gets to within 3 residues of the CDR3 end, and the germline J gene fills in the rest. V is TRBV6-2 or TRBV6-3 and J is TRBJ2-1; 12 positions match TRBD2. The V and J ends lost 6 bases and 7 bases, in that order; junction bases with no gene match: 10. This CDR3 has 16 residues. CDR1 MNHEY and CDR2 SVGEGT come from the germline V gene. The sequenced CDR3 bases are TGTGCCAGCAGGGAAAGACTAGCGGGGGTGGGGAATGAG. Its protein is CASRERLAGVGNE. The entire CDR3 protein reads CASRERLAGVGNEQFF.

Of note for this clone: Read sequence stops 3 residues before the CDR3 end, and the germline J gene provides the missing end. The chain links TRBV20-1 to TRBJ1-5; 7 nucleotides line up with TRBD1. Germline V CDR1 and CDR2: DFQATT, SNEGSKA (reference sequence). CDR3 length equals 17 residues. Germline trimming cut 0 bases from V and 1 base from J; bases unmatched to any gene: 9. The chain's CDR3 is CSARDVGPGQSNQPQHF. CDR3 bases read: TGCAGTGCTAGAGATGTAGGTCCGGGACAGAGCAATCAGCCC.

For this clone: With the read ending 3 residues before the CDR3 end, the germline J gene is used to fill in that end. The chain has TRBV2 and TRBJ2-2; 10 bases map to TRBD2. The CDR3 runs 15 residues. Germline trimming cut 6 bases from V and 1 base from J; bases unmatched to any gene: 2. CDR1 and CDR2 from the germline V gene are SNHLY and FYNNEI. The CDR3 loop reads CASRKREGNTGELFF. CDR3 DNA (partial): TGTGCCAGCAGAAAGCGGGAGGGGAACACCGGGGAG.

Concerning this clone: The read terminates 3 residues ahead of where the CDR3 ends, so the germline J gene completes it. The rearrangement joins TRBV11-2 to TRBJ2-7; D possibly uses TRBD1 or TRBD2 (5 bases each). V lost 3 bases and J 0 bases, leaving 9 bases between the germline ends. There are 14 residues in the CDR3. Germline lookup yields CDR1 SGHAT and CDR2 FQNNGV. Partial CDR3 DNA: TGTGCCAGCAGCTTTGAGGGGTACTCCTACGAG. Translated, it gives CASSFEGYSYE. The whole CDR3 protein is CASSFEGYSYEQYF.

Of note for this clone: The CDR3 end is not reached by the read, which stops 3 residues before it; the germline J gene fills it in. This rearrangement joins TRBV6-2 or TRBV6-3 to TRBJ2-7; 8 bases line up with TRBD2. Looked up from germline, CDR1 is MNHEY and CDR2 is SVGEGT. The J segment lost 2 bases and the V segment lost 2 bases, leaving 2 bases of the junction unmatched. The CDR3 sequence is 14 residues long. Partial CDR3 DNA: TGTGCCAGCAGTTACCGGGGGGGGCCCTACGAG. It translates to CASSYRGGPYE. The CDR3 in its entirety is CASSYRGGPYEQYF.

As for this clone: The read falls 3 residues short of the CDR3 end, and the missing part is taken from the germline J gene. The chain has TRBV2 and TRBJ1-4; a weak D match, TRBD1 (5 bases). Germline assignment: CDR1 SNHLY and CDR2 FYNNEI. The CDR3 length is 13 residues. Trimming pared 4 bases from V and 7 bases from J, leaving 10 bases between. The sequenced part of the CDR3 DNA is TGTGCCAGCAGTGTAGGGGAGGTTGAAAAA. Translation: CASSVGEVEK. The whole CDR3 protein is CASSVGEVEKLFF.

On this clone itself: The read ends 3 residues shy of where the CDR3 ends; the end is completed using the germline J gene. The chain joins TRBV6-2 or TRBV6-3 to TRBJ2-7; possible D gene TRBD2, 6 bases. The V gene lost 4 bases and the J gene lost 2 bases, with 18 bases spanning the gap. The CDR3 consists of 16 residues. Germline V gives CDR1 MNHEY, CDR2 SVGEGT. CDR3 loop: CASSSSQRAPPYEQYF. CDR3 DNA (partial): TGTGCCAGCAGTTCGTCTCAGCGGGCCCCTCCCTACGAG.

Note on this clone: The CDR3 end is not reached by the read, which stops 3 residues before it; the germline J gene fills it in. The chain recombines TRBV18 with TRBJ2-7; 9 bases are shared with TRBD1. The CDR3 runs to 16 residues. Per germline, CDR1 KGHSH and CDR2 LQKENI. V dropped 3 bases and J dropped 5; count of bases not matched to a gene: 11. Incomplete CDR3 DNA: TGTGCCAGCTCACCTAGTCTACAGGGGGCAGGAGACGAG. This translates into CASSPSLQGAGDE. The complete CDR3 protein is CASSPSLQGAGDEQYF.

In regard to this clone: The read finishes 3 residues shy of the CDR3 end, and the germline J gene is used to complete it. The chain couples TRBV28 to TRBJ1-1, with 12 bases aligning to TRBD1. The CDR3 runs 16 residues. Trimming cost V 7 bases and J 0 bases; bases outside gene matches: 6. CDR1 and CDR2 (germline): MDHEN, SYDVKM. The CDR3 sequence is CASIRDRGRMNTEAFF. CDR3 bases read: TGTGCCAGCATTAGGGACAGGGGGCGGATGAACACTGAA.

As for this clone: The DNA ends 3 residues before the CDR3 does, and the rest of the CDR3 is filled in from the germline J gene. V and J are TRBV20-1 and TRBJ1-1, with a tentative D call TRBD1 (6 bases). The V gene's germline CDR1 is DFQATT and CDR2 SNEGSKA (reference sequence). V gave up 5 bases and J gave up 5 bases, with 12 bases separating them. The CDR3 loop spans 12 amino acids. The DNA read from the CDR3 is TGCAGTGCTCCAGGGGCTAGAACTGAA. Amino acid sequence: CSAPGARTE. In full, the CDR3 reads CSAPGARTEAFF.

Points on this clone: Read coverage stops 3 residues before the CDR3 terminus; the germline J gene supplies the remainder. J is TRBJ2-7 and V is TRBV2, with TRBD1 identical over 9 bases. From germline, CDR1 is SNHLY and CDR2 FYNNEI. The CDR3 covers 13 residues. Trimming at V came to 8 bases and at J to 0 bases, leaving 2 bases not matched to a gene. The CDR3: CASGTGNSYEQYF. The CDR3 bases that were read are TGTGCCAGCGGGACAGGGAACTCCTACGAG.

For this clone: The sequenced fragment ends 3 residues before the CDR3 boundary, so the rest is inferred from the germline J gene. The chain employs TRBV2 and TRBJ2-7; maybe TRBD1 (5 bases). Trimming cost V 11 bases and J 5 bases, with 19 bases left between them. Germline V CDR1 and CDR2: SNHLY, FYNNEI. The CDR3 runs 13 residues. The CDR3 bases that were read are TGTGCCTTCCACCCTCAGGGATCGAACGAG. It specifies CAFHPQGSNE. The CDR3 in full is CAFHPQGSNEQYF.

On this clone: The read falls 3 residues short of the CDR3 end, and the missing part is taken from the germline J gene. The chain combines TRBV12-3 or TRBV12-4 with TRBJ2-2; D perhaps matches TRBD2 (6 bases). The CDR3 spans 12 residues. Trimming removed 9 bases at V and 4 bases at J, with 9 bases between. Partial CDR3 DNA: TGTGCCAGTGGGGGACTCACCGGGGAG. Translated: CASGGLTGE. Given in full, the CDR3 is CASGGLTGELFF.